This TCR beta chain was profiled in a study of shared T cell receptors in the human thymus. The CDR3 length is 16 residues. Trimming stripped 8 bases from V and 1 base from J, with 19 bases between. CDR1 SGHDN and CDR2 FVKESK come from the germline V gene. Method: immunoSEQ multiplex PCR; TCRdb's copy keeps in-frame clones and lacks some. This table has 500,000 to 850,000 clones, around 87% appearing once. These data also featured in a second study, about human thymus T cells.

This TCR came from a boy younger than two with a congenital heart defect. Sequences were obtained from thymocytes. V usage is TRBV14 and J usage is TRBJ2-3; tentative D call: TRBD1 (6 bases). This CDR3 is CASSQEGRTGTDTQYF. The CDR3 DNA reads as TGTGCCAGCTCCCAAGAGGGGCGGACAGGCACAGATACGCAGTATTTT.